This entry lists 20 T cell receptor beta chains sequenced from one sample in a study of blood T cells in healthy people across ages. The authors ran a second PCR of about 7 to 12 cycles using a sample-barcoded 5' primer and a J-beta primer mix. TCRdb re-analysed the 5' RACE reads in MiXCR, keeping a single row per CDR3 protein. The table lists over a million distinct CDR3 sequences, approximately 39% of them singletons, with roughly 3.7% in the top ten. What was sequenced was blood. The receptors come from a woman in her late teens or twenties in good health.

This sequence joins TRBV18 and TRBJ2-1; 10 bases line up with TRBD1. The DNA end is more similar to TRBJ2-7, so the J call may be wrong. The CDR3 is made up of 16 amino acids. Germline V CDR1 and CDR2: KGHSH, LQKENI. CDR3 residues: CASSPRRQGAYNEQYF. CDR3 in DNA: TGTGCCAGCTCACCTCGCCGACAGGGGGCCTACAATGAGCAGTACTTC.

In this sample, this clonotype turned up a few times. Compared with germline, one end of the junction differs, possibly owing to a read error. The chain couples TRBV4-3 to TRBJ2-3, with D unresolved. This CDR3 region has 14 residues. Germline V gene sequence: CDR1 LGHNA, CDR2 YSLEER. CDR3 DNA sequence: TGCGCCGGCAGCCAAGCCACCTGGACAGATACGCAGTATTTT. Protein sequence: CAGSQATWTDTQYF.

V gene TRBV7-2 combines with J gene TRBJ2-7; TRBD2 is a possible D gene (5 bases). Trimming removed 1 base from V and 6 bases from J, with 16 bases in between. The CDR3 is 15 residues long. The germline V gene encodes CDR1 SGHTA and CDR2 FQGNSA. In DNA, the CDR3 is TGTGCCAGCAGCTTAGGGTCTCTAGCAGGAGGCGAGCAGTACTTC. Amino acids: CASSLGSLAGGEQYF. The full variable domain, its missing parts supplied by reference TRBV7-2 and TRBJ2-7, is GAGVSQSPSNKVTEKGKDVELRCDPISGHTALYWYRQSLGQGLEFLIYFQGNSAPDKSGLPSDRFSAERTGGSVSTLTIQRTQQEDSAVYLCASSLGSLAGGEQYFGPGTRLTVT.

This clonotype has a handful of counts. As DNA, the CDR3 is TGTGCCATCAGTTCGGACAGGGGCGGTGGGGCCAACGTCCTGACTTTC. Protein product: CAISSDRGGGANVLTF. This chain connects TRBV10-3 to TRBJ2-6, with 9 bases that match TRBD1. The CDR3 has 16 amino acids. The V gene end was trimmed by 5 bases and the J gene end by 3 bases; junction bases not matched to a gene: 5. Germline V gives CDR1 ENHRY, CDR2 SYGVKD.

This clonotype was counted many times. The V call is TRBV4-2, the J call TRBJ2-5, with no clear D. The V and J ends lost 4 bases and 2 bases respectively, with 5 bases between them. The CDR3 totals 12 residues. CDR1 LGHNA and CDR2 YNFKEQ come from the germline V gene. CDR3 in amino acids: CASSRSQETQYF. The DNA for the CDR3 is TGTGCCAGCAGCCGGTCACAAGAGACCCAGTACTTC.

J is TRBJ1-2 and V is TRBV7-9, with D possibly matching TRBD1 (5 bases). Trimming shortened V by 1 base and J by 0 bases, and 15 bases separated the two germline ends. The CDR3 runs 17 residues. Germline V gives CDR1 SEHNR, CDR2 FQNEAQ (reference sequence). CDR3 DNA: TGTGCCAGCAGCTTAGTCCCCGGGACGGCCGCTAACTATGGCTACACCTTC. This encodes CASSLVPGTAANYGYTF.

V usage is TRBV6-6 and J usage is TRBJ2-3, with 7 bases fitting TRBD2. The V and J ends lost 6 bases and 8 bases, in that order; junction bases with no gene match: 14. The CDR3 spans 15 residues. CDR1 MNHNY and CDR2 SVGAGI come from the germline V gene (reference sequence). CDR3 amino acids: CASRSQEREGLTQYF. The CDR3 DNA is TGTGCCAGCAGATCCCAGGAGCGGGAAGGTCTTACGCAGTATTTT.

The chain employs TRBV7-2 and TRBJ2-7; 9 nucleotides line up with TRBD1. V trimming: 6 bases; J trimming: 0 bases; junction bases outside the gene matches: 9. The CDR3 has 16 amino acids. CDR1 and CDR2 from the germline V gene are SGHTA and FQGNSA. As DNA, the CDR3 is TGTGCCAGCAGGGGAAAGACAGGGGGTCCCTCCTACGAGCAGTACTTC. Residues: CASRGKTGGPSYEQYF. Drawing the rest from reference TRBV7-2 and TRBJ2-7, the complete variable domain is GAGVSQSPSNKVTEKGKDVELRCDPISGHTALYWYRQSLGQGLEFLIYFQGNSAPDKSGLPSDRFSAERTGGSVSTLTIQRTQQEDSAVYLCASRGKTGGPSYEQYFGPGTRLTVT.

The chain employs TRBV7-9 and TRBJ2-5, with D possibly TRBD1 on 6 matching bases. The CDR3 runs 15 residues. V dropped 1 base and J dropped 3 bases, with 12 bases sitting between them. The germline CDR1 and CDR2 sequences are SEHNR and FQNEAQ (reference sequence). The DNA of the CDR3 is TGTGCCAGCAGCTTAGTTGTGGGGGCCAAAGAGACCCAGTACTTC. It is translated as CASSLVVGAKETQYF.

The V and J genes are TRBV27 and TRBJ2-1, with TRBD1 matching over 8 bases. This CDR3 has 17 residues. CDR1 MNHEY and CDR2 SMNVEV come from the germline V gene (reference sequence). After removal of 4 bases from V and 0 bases from J, the junction contained 8 bases not matched to a gene. The CDR3 loop reads CASSYLAGTGSYNEQFF. Written as DNA, the CDR3 is TGTGCCAGCAGTTACTTGGCCGGGACAGGCTCCTACAATGAGCAGTTCTTC.

Points on this clonotype: Sequence at one end of the junction differs from germline and may be a read error. The chain combines TRBV7-9 with TRBJ2-1; possibly TRBD2 for D (5 bases). The CDR3 length is 15 residues. Germline CDR1 is SEHNR and CDR2 is FQNEAQ (reference sequence). In DNA form, the CDR3 reads TGTGCCGGCAGCATTAGCGCGAGCTCCTACAATGAGCAGTTCTTC. This translates into CAGSISASSYNEQFF.

This clonotype has just a few counts. This chain uses TRBV6-5 with TRBJ2-3; TRBD1 matches at 11 bases. In germline, CDR1 is MNHEY, CDR2 SVGAGI. The CDR3 consists of 15 residues. The trim removed 7 bases at V and 4 bases at J, leaving 7 bases unmatched. The CDR3 region is CASTRDRGSADTQYF. For the CDR3, the DNA is TGTGCCAGCACCCGGGACAGGGGGTCGGCAGATACGCAGTATTTT.

This chain connects TRBV7-9 to TRBJ2-3, with a possible D match to TRBD2 (6 bases). Trimming took off 3 bases at V and 0 bases at J, with 10 bases between the two ends. Germline lookup yields CDR1 SEHNR and CDR2 FQNEAQ (reference sequence). This CDR3 spans 15 amino acids. CDR3 protein: CASSFLLASTDTQYF. In DNA form, the CDR3 reads TGTGCCAGCAGCTTCTTGCTAGCGAGCACAGATACGCAGTATTTT. The whole variable domain, remainder taken from reference TRBV7-9 and TRBJ2-3, is DTGVSQNPRHKITKRGQNVTFRCDPISEHNRLYWYRQTLGQGPEFLTYFQNEAQLEKSRLLSDRFSAERPKGSFSTLEIQRTEQGDSAMYLCASSFLLASTDTQYFGPGTRLTVL.

The chain couples TRBV20-1 to TRBJ1-5; maybe TRBD1 (6 bases). The ends were cut back, 0 bases at V and 0 bases at J, with 12 bases in the middle. CDR1 and CDR2 (germline): DFQATT, SNEGSKA (reference sequence). CDR3 length: 16 residues. In DNA, the CDR3 is TGCAGTGCTAGAGATCCTAGGGGGACTAGCAATCAGCCCCAGCATTTT. It encodes CSARDPRGTSNQPQHF.

This chain joins TRBV5-6 and TRBJ1-5; TRBD1 matches 9 bases. The germline gives CDR1 SGHDT, CDR2 YYEEEE. The J segment lost 7 bases and the V segment lost 2 bases, leaving 4 bases of the junction unmatched. The CDR3 is 14 residues long. The CDR3 coding sequence is TGTGCCAGCAGCTTCCGGGACAGGGTCCAGCCCCAGCATTTT. Translating it yields CASSFRDRVQPQHF.

The V and J genes are TRBV7-9 and TRBJ1-5, with TRBD1 identical over 7 bases. The length of the CDR3 is 15 residues. V lost 3 bases to trimming and J lost 6 bases; unmatched junction nucleotides: 8. Germline V gene sequence: CDR1 SEHNR, CDR2 FQNEAQ (reference sequence). This CDR3 is CASSFGDRVGQPQHF. The CDR3 DNA follows: TGTGCCAGCAGCTTCGGAGACAGGGTTGGTCAGCCCCAGCATTTT.

This chain connects TRBV6-2 or TRBV6-3 to TRBJ2-1; D is ambiguous. CDR3 length: 13 residues. The V gene's germline CDR1 is MNHEY and CDR2 SVGEGT. The V end was cut by 2 bases, the J end by 3 bases, with 5 bases between. The CDR3 here is CASSYAGYNEQFF. Written as DNA, the CDR3 is TGTGCCAGCAGTTACGCAGGCTACAATGAGCAGTTCTTC.

The V call is TRBV20-1, the J call TRBJ1-5; no firm D call. Trimming cost V 0 bases and J 3 bases, with 12 bases left between them. Looked up from germline, CDR1 is DFQATT and CDR2 is SNEGSKA (reference sequence). The CDR3 totals 15 residues. This chain's CDR3 is CSARDRARNNQPQHF. The CDR3 region has the DNA TGCAGTGCTAGAGATAGAGCACGAAACAATCAGCCCCAGCATTTT.

This clonotype came up once. This chain uses TRBV6-6 with TRBJ2-4; D tentatively reads TRBD1 or TRBD2 (5 bases each). The tail of the sequence fits TRBJ2-5 better, so the J call may be wrong. The CDR3 sequence is 17 residues long. Germline CDR1 is MNHNY and CDR2 is SVGAGI (reference sequence). For the CDR3, the DNA is TGTGCCAGCAGTTACTCGTTTGTGGGGGATACTCCCGAGACCCAGTACTTC. This translates into CASSYSFVGDTPETQYF.

In this sample, this clonotype turned up many times. V and J are TRBV4-1 and TRBJ2-7; 7 bases are shared with TRBD1. Germline V gene data show CDR1 as MGHRA and CDR2 as YSYEKL. This CDR3 comprises 15 residues. V shed 0 bases, J shed 0 bases, and the junction held 2 bases outside the gene matches. The CDR3 nucleotides are TGCGCCAGCAGCCAAGAGGACAGGAGCTCCTACGAGCAGTACTTC. Its translation: CASSQEDRSSYEQYF.